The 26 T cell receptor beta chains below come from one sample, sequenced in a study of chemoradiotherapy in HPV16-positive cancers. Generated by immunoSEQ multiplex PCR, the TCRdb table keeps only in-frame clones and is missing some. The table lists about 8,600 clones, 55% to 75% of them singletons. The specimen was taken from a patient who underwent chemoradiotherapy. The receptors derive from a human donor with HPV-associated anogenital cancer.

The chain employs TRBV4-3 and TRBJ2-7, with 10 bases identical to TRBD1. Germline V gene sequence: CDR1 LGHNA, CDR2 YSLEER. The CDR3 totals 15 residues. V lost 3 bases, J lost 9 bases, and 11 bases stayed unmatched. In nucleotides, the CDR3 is TGCGCCAGCAGCCACACTGCGGACAGGGGGGGTGGGCAGTACTTC. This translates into CASSHTADRGGGQYF.

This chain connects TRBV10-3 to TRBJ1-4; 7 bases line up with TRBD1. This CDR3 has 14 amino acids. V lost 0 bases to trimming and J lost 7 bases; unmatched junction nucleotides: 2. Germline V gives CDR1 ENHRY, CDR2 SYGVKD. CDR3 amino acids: CAISESQGGEKLFF. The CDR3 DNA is TGTGCCATCAGTGAGTCGCAGGGGGGTGAAAAACTGTTTTTT.

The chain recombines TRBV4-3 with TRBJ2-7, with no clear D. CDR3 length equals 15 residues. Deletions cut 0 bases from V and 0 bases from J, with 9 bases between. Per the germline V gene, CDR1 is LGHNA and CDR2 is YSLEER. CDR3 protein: CASSQEYGYSYEQYF. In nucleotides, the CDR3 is TGCGCCAGCAGCCAAGAGTATGGTTACTCCTACGAGCAGTACTTC.

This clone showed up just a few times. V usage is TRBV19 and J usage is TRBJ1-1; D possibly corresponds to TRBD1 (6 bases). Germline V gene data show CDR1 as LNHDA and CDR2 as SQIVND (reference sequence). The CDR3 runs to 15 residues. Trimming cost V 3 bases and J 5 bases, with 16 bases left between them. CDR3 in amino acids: CASSIPGGERTEAFF. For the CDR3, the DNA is TGTGCCAGTAGTATTCCGGGGGGCGAGAGGACTGAAGCTTTCTTT.

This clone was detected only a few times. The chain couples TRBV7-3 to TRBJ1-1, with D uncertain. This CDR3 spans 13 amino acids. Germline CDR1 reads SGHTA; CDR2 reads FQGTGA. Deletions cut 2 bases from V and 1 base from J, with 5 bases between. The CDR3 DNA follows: TGTGCCAGCAGCTTACAACAGAACACTGAAGCTTTCTTT. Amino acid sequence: CASSLQQNTEAFF.

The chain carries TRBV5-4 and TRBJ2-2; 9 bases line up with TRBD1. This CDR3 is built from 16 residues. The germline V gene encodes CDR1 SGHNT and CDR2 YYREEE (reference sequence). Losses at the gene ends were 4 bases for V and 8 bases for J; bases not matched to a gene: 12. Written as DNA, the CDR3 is TGTGCCAGCAGCCCTCCTCGGACAGGGGCGCGAGGGGAGCTGTTTTTT. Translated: CASSPPRTGARGELFF. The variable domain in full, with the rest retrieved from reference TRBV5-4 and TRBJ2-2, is ETGVTQSPTHLIKTRGQQVTLRCSSQSGHNTVSWYQQALGQGPQFIFQYYREEENGRGNFPPRFSGLQFPNYSSELNVNALELDDSALYLCASSPPRTGARGELFFGEGSRLTVL.

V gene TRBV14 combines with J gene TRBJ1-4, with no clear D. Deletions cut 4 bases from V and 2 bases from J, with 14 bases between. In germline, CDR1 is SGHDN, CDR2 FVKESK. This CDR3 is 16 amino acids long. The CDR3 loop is CASSPSHGGTNEKLFF. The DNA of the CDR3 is TGTGCCAGCAGCCCAAGTCATGGAGGGACTAATGAAAAACTGTTTTTT.

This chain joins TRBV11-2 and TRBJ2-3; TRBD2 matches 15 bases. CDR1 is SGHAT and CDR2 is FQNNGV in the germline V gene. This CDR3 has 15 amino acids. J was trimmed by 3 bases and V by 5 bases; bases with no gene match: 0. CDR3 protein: CASSGLAGGTDTQYF. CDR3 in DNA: TGTGCCAGCAGCGGACTAGCGGGGGGGACAGATACGCAGTATTTT.

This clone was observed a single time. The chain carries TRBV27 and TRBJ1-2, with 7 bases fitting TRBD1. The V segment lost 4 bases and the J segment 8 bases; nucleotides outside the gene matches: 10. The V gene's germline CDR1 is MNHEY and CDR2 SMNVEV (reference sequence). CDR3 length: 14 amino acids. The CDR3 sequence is CASSYSEGAQGYTF. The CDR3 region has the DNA TGTGCCAGCAGTTATAGTGAGGGGGCGCAGGGCTACACCTTC.

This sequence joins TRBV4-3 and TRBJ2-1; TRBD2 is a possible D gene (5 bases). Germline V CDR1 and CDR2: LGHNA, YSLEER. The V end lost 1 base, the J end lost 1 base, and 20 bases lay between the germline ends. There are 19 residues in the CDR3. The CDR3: CASSQGFTGIPWSYNEQFF. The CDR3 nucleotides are TGCGCCAGCAGCCAAGGTTTCACGGGAATCCCTTGGTCCTACAATGAGCAGTTCTTC.

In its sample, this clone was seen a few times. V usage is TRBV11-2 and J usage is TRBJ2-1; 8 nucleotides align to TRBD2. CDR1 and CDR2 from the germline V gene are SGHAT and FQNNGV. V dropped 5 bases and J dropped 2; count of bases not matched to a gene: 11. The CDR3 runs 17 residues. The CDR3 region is CASSLYRGGETYNEQFF. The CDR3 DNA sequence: TGTGCCAGCAGCCTATATCGGGGGGGCGAAACCTACAATGAGCAGTTCTTC.

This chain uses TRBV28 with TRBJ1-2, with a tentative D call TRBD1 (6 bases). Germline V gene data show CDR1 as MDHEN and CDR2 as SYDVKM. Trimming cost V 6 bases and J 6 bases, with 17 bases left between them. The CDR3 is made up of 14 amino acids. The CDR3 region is CASRRTVWLDGYTF. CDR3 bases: TGTGCCAGCAGACGGACAGTCTGGCTGGATGGCTACACCTTC.

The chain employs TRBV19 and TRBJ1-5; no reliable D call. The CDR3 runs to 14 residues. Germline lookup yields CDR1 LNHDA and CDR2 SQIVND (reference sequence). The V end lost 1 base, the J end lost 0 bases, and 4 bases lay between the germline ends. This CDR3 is CASSIGASNQPQHF. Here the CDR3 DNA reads TGTGCCAGTAGTATAGGGGCTAGCAATCAGCCCCAGCATTTT.

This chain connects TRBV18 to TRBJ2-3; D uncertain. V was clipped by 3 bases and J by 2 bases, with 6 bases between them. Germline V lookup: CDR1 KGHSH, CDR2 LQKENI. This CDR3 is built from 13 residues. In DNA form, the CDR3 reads TGTGCCAGCTCACCTAGTATCACAGATACGCAGTATTTT. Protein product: CASSPSITDTQYF. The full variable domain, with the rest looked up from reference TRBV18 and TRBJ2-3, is NAGVMQNPRHLVRRRGQEARLRCSPMKGHSHVYWYRQLPEEGLKFMVYLQKENIIDESGMPKERFSAEFPKEGPSILRIQQVVRGDSAAYFCASSPSITDTQYFGPGTRLTVL.

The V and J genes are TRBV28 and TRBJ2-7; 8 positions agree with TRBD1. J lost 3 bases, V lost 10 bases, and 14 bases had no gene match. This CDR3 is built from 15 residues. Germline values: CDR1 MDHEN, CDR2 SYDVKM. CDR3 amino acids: CATTPGTGILYEQYF. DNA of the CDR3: TGTGCCACCACTCCCGGGACAGGAATCCTCTACGAGCAGTACTTC.

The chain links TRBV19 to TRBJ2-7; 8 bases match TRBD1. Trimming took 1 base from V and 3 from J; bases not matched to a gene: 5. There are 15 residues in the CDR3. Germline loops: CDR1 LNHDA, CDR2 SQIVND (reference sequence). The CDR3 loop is CASSIVGTGNYEQYF. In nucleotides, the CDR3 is TGTGCCAGTAGTATAGTTGGGACAGGAAACTACGAGCAGTACTTC.

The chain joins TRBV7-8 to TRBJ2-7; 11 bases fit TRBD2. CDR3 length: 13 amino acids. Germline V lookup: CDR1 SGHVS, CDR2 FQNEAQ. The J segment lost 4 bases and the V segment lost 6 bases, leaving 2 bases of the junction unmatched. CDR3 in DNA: TGTGCCAGCAGGACTAGCGGGGTTTACGAGCAGTACTTC. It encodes CASRTSGVYEQYF.

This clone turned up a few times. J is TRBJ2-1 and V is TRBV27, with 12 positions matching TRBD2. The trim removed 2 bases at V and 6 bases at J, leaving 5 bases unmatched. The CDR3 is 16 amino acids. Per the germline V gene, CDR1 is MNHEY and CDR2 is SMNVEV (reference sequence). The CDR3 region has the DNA TGTGCCAGCAGTTTACGGACTAGCGGGGAATTCAATGAGCAGTTCTTC. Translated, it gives CASSLRTSGEFNEQFF.

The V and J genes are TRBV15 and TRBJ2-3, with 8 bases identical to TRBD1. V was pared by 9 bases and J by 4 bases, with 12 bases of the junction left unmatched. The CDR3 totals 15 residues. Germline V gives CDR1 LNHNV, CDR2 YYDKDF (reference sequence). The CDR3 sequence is CATSDPGQASDTQYF. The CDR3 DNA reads TGTGCCACTTCGGACCCGGGACAGGCTTCAGATACGCAGTATTTT.

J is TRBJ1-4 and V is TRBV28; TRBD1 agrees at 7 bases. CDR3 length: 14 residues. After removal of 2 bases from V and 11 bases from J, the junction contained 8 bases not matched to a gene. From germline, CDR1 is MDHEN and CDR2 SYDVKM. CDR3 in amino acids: CASSLGGGRGKLFF. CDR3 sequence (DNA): TGTGCCAGCAGTTTAGGGGGGGGCAGGGGGAAACTGTTTTTT.

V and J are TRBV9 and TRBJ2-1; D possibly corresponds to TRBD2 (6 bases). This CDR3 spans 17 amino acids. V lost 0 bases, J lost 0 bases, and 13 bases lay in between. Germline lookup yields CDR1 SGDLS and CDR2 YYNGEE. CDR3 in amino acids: CASSVDRAGSSYNEQFF. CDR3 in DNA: TGTGCCAGCAGCGTAGACCGGGCGGGGAGCTCCTACAATGAGCAGTTCTTC.

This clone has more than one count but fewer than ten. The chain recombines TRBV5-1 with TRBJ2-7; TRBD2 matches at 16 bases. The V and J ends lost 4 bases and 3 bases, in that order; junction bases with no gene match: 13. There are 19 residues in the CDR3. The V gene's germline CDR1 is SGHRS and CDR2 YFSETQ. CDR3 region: CASSHYPGTSGGEGYEQYF. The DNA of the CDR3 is TGCGCCAGCAGCCACTACCCCGGGACTAGCGGGGGGGAGGGCTACGAGCAGTACTTC.

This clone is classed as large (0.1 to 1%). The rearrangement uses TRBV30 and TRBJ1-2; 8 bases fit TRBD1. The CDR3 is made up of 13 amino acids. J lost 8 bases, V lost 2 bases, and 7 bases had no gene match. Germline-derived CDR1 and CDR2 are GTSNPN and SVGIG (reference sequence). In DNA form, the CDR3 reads TGTGCCTGGAGTAGGACAGGGAGAGAAGGCTACACCTTC. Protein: CAWSRTGREGYTF.

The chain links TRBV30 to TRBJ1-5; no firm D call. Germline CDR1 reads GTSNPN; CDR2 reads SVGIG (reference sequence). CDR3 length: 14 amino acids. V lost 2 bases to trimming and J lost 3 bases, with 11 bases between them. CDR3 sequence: CAWSIRRNNQPQHF. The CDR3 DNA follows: TGTGCCTGGAGTATTCGACGGAACAATCAGCCCCAGCATTTT.

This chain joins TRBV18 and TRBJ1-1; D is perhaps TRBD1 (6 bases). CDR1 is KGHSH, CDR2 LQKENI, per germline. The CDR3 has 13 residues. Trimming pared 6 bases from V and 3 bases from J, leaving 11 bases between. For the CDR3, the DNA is TGTGCCAGCTCCCTAAACAGGGACACTGAAGCTTTCTTT. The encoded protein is CASSLNRDTEAFF.

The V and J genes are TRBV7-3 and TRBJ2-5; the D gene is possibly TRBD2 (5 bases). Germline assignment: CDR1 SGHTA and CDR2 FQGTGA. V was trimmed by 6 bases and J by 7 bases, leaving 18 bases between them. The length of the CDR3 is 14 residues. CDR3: CASSRDGPSGTQYF. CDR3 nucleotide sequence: TGTGCCAGCAGTCGAGACGGACCGAGCGGGACCCAGTACTTC. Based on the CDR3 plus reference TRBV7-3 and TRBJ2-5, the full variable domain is GAGVSQTPSNKVTEKGKYVELRCDPISGHTALYWYRQSLGQGPEFLIYFQGTGAADDSGLPNDRFFAVRPEGSVSTLKIQRTERGDSAVYLCASSRDGPSGTQYFGPGTRLLVL.